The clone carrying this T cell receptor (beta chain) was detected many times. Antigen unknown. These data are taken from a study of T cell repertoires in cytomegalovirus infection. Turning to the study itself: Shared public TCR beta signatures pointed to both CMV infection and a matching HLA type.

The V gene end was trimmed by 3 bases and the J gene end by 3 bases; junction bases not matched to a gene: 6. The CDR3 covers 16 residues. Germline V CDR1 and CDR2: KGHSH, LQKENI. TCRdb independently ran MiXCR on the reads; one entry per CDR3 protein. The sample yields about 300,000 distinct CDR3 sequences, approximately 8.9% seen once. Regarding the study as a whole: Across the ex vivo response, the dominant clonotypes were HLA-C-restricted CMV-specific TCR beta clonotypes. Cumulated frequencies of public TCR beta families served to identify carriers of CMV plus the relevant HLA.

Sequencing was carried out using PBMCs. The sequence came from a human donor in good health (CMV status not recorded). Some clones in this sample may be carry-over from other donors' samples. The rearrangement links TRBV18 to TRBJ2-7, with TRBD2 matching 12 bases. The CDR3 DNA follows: TGTGCCAGCTCACCCCGGGGACTAGCGGGCCTCTACGAGCAGTACTTC. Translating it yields CASSPRGLAGLYEQYF. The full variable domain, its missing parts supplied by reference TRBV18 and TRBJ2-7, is NAGVMQNPRHLVRRRGQEARLRCSPMKGHSHVYWYRQLPEEGLKFMVYLQKENIIDESGMPKERFSAEFPKEGPSILRIQQVVRGDSAAYFCASSPRGLAGLYEQYFGPGTRLTVT.